This TCR beta chain was captured by sequencing in a study of chemoradiotherapy in HPV16-positive cancers. Study details: Functional T-cell assays on a couple of HPV16-positive patients' cells defined candidate HPV-specific clones and common TCR motifs. Study observations and caveats: Candidate HPV-specific clones and E7-related TCR motifs grew in tumor during treatment. For HPV16-positive patients, expanding HPV-responsive T cells associated with longer recurrence-free survival.

Repertoires were sampled repeatedly during chemoradiotherapy. This clone was observed a handful of times. Its antigen is not identified. Trimming took off 2 bases at V and 1 base at J, with 17 bases between the two ends. The CDR3 runs 17 residues. CDR1 is MDHEN, CDR2 SYDVKM, per germline. The repertoire was sequenced with immunoSEQ multiplex PCR; TCRdb's copy has only in-frame clones and lacks some. This table holds 25,000 to 35,000 clones, 85% to 90% found once. The gene calls are TRBV28 and TRBJ1-1; D is uncertain. The sample was blood, taken from a patient who underwent chemoradiotherapy. The clonotype was recovered from a human donor with HPV-associated anogenital cancer. CDR3: CASSLGVFVKPNTEAFF. CDR3 sequence (DNA): TGTGCCAGCAGTTTAGGTGTTTTTGTAAAACCGAACACTGAAGCTTTCTTT.